The 3 T cell receptor beta chains in this list originate from one sample, sequenced in a study of CD8 T cells in ankylosing spondylitis. Study results and caveats: It appeared that ankylosing spondylitis blood was characterized by a TCR beta motif of 8 or 9 highly homologous variants.

Their antigens remain unidentified. TCRdb independently ran MiXCR on the 5' RACE reads; one entry per CDR3 protein. The sample shows roughly 490,000 distinct CDR3 sequences, approximately 5% of them seen only once. The specimen was blood, either unsorted or a sorted T cell fraction (not recorded which). These receptor sequences come from a male donor with ankylosing spondylitis.

This clonotype was found many times. The chain couples TRBV12-3 or TRBV12-4 to TRBJ2-2; maybe TRBD2 (6 bases). The CDR3 extends over 18 amino acids. V dropped 0 bases and J dropped 4 bases, with 18 bases sitting between them. This CDR3 is CASSLALSTGRSTGELFF. CDR3 coding DNA: TGTGCCAGCAGTTTAGCGCTATCAACGGGGAGGAGCACCGGGGAGCTGTTTTTT.

This clonotype was picked up many times. The CDR3 coding sequence is TGTGCCAGCAGCTTAAAGGGGCAGTCCTATAATTCACCCCTCCACTTT. Encoded protein: CASSLKGQSYNSPLHF. This chain links TRBV7-6 with TRBJ1-6, with a tentative D call TRBD1 (5 bases). V was cut by 2 bases and J by 1 base, with 9 bases left in between. Germline CDR1 SGHVS, CDR2 FNYEAQ. This CDR3 spans 16 amino acids.

V usage is TRBV5-1 and J usage is TRBJ2-5, with 8 bases lining up with TRBD1. Per germline, CDR1 SGHRS and CDR2 YFSETQ. V lost 3 bases and J lost 2; bases outside the gene matches: 18. This CDR3 contains 19 residues. CDR3 amino acids: CASSSAPGRTGRGQETQYF. The CDR3, as DNA: TGCGCCAGCAGCTCCGCACCGGGGCGGACAGGGAGAGGGCAAGAGACCCAGTACTTC.